This T cell receptor beta chain came from a study of blood T cell repertoires in COVID-19. Study background: Acute-phase and convalescent COVID-19 samples originated in the United States, Italy and Spain. Sources were T cells, B-cell-depleted T cells, or PBMCs; the material itself was cDNA or gDNA.

Authors' data handling: From reference gene primer amplification, estimates of nucleated cell counts were derived. The protocol was immunoSEQ multiplex PCR, while the TCRdb copy is restricted to in-frame clones and leaves out a portion. That table gives V, J and clone size, and the DNA gave D and trimming. Among 40,000 to 55,000 clones listed, around 84% were seen once. CDR3 size: 15 residues. This receptor was obtained from a man between 45 and 60 years old with acute or convalescent COVID-19. V usage is TRBV21-1 and J usage is TRBJ1-5. TRBV21-1 is flagged as a pseudogene. What was sequenced was peripheral blood. The CDR3 loop is CASSASRVADQPQHF. The CDR3 bases are TGTGCCAGCAGCGCCTCCAGGGTAGCGGATCAGCCCCAGCATTTT.